This T cell receptor (beta chain) appears in the sequencing data of a study of T cells after yellow fever vaccination. Study-wide points: A large majority of primary-vaccination clones showed up again after the booster (under 98% CD4, about 90% CD8).

TCRdb passed the 5' RACE reads through MiXCR, listing each CDR3 protein once. The sample shows tens of thousands of distinct CDR3 sequences, approximately 8% of them seen only once. The CDR3 runs to 14 residues. Germline V CDR1 and CDR2: SGHVS, FQNEAQ. V lost 1 base and J lost 7, with 10 bases in between. In the case of this clonotype: The antigen remains undetermined.

The chain employs TRBV7-8 and TRBJ2-2, with D unclear. The TCR was taken from a man aged 25 to 45 who received the YFV17D yellow fever vaccine. The sample consisted of CD8+ T cells sorted from PBMCs, taken on the day of the yellow fever booster vaccination. Written as DNA, the CDR3 is TGTGCCAGCAGCTTAGATCTGGACGTCGGGGAGCTGTTTTTT. It encodes CASSLDLDVGELFF. The full variable domain, rest sourced from reference TRBV7-8 and TRBJ2-2, is GAGVSQSPRYKVAKRGQDVALRCDPISGHVSLFWYQQALGQGPEFLTYFQNEAQLDKSGLPSDRFFAERPEGSVSTLKIQRTQQEDSAVYLCASSLDLDVGELFFGEGSRLTVL.